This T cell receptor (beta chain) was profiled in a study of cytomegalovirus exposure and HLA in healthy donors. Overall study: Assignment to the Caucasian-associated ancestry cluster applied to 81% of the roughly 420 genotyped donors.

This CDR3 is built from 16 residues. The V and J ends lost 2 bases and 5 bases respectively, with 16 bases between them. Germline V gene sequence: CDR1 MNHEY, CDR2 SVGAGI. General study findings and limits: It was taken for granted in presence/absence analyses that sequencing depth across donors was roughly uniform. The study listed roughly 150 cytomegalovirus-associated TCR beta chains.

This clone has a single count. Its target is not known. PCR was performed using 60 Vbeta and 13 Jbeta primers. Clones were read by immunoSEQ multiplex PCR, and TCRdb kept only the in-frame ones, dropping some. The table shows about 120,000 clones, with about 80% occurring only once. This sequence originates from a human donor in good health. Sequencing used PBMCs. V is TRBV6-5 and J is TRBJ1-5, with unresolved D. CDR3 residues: CASSYPSGGMDQPQHF. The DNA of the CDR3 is TGTGCCAGCAGTTACCCTAGTGGCGGGATGGATCAGCCCCAGCATTTT.